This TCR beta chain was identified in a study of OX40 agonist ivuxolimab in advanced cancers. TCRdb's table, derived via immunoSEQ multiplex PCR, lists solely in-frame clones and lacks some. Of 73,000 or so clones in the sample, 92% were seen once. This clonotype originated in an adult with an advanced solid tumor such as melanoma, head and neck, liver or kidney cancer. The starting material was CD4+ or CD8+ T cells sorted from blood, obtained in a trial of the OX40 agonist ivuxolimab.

CDR3 nucleotides: TGTGCCAGCAGCTCCCGGACAGGACACACAGATACGCAGTATTTT. Its protein product is CASSSRTGHTDTQYF. The chain recombines TRBV13 with TRBJ2-3; 7 bases are a match to TRBD1. CDR1 and CDR2 (germline): PRHDT, FYEKMQ (reference sequence). Germline trimming cut 4 bases from V and 2 bases from J; bases unmatched to any gene: 6. The CDR3 consists of 15 residues.